This T cell receptor (beta chain) is drawn from a study of shared clonotypes between healthy human individuals. At the level of the study: Per donor, three plates held CD4 naive cells, three held CD4 memory, two held CD8 naive and one held CD8 memory.

In replicate PCRs of sorted subsets, approximately 200 ng DNA, tens of thousands of T cell genomes, was used. Generated by immunoSEQ multiplex PCR, the TCRdb table keeps only in-frame clones and is missing some. The profile shows 2 million to 3 million clones, roughly 93% of them singletons. Remarks on this clone: Its antigen remains unknown.

Study-wide results and caveats: Clonotypes not shared had lower generation probabilities than those common to all four donors.

Deletions cut 5 bases from V and 7 bases from J, with 11 bases between. The length of the CDR3 is 13 residues. Germline V CDR1 and CDR2: SGHTA, FQGTGA. This chain links TRBV7-3 with TRBJ2-2, with a weak D call TRBD2 (5 bases). The origin of this receptor is a man younger than 30 in good health. Some clones in this sample may be carry-over from other donors' samples. The sequencing sample was made of naive CD4+ T cells from PBMCs. Subset noted: CD45RA+ positively selected. In DNA, the CDR3 is TGTGCCAGCAGCCCTTGGGAGAGCGGGGAGCTGTTTTTT. It codes for CASSPWESGELFF.